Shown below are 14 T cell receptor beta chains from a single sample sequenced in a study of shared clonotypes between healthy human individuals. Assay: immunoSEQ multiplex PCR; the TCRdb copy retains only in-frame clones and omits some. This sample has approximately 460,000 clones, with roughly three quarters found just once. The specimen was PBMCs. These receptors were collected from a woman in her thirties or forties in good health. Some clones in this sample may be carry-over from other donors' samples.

In nucleotides, the CDR3 is TGTGCCAGCAGCGTAGGTCCGGCTAGCGCCACCTACGAGCAGTACTTC. Translated: CASSVGPASATYEQYF. The V call is TRBV9, the J call TRBJ2-7; the D gene is possibly TRBD2 (6 bases). In germline, CDR1 is SGDLS, CDR2 YYNGEE. V shed 0 bases and J shed 2 bases, with 15 bases lying between them. CDR3 length equals 16 residues.

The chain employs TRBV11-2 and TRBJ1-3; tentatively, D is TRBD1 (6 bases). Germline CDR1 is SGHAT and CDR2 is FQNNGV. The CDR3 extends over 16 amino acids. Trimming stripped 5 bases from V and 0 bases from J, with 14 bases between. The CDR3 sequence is CASSPSGQHSGNTIYF. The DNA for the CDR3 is TGTGCCAGCAGCCCTTCCGGACAGCACTCTGGAAACACCATATATTTT.

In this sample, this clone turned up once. CDR3 DNA sequence: TGCGCCAGCAGCTTGGAGCCAGCGGGAGCTTACGAGCAGTACTTC. It translates to CASSLEPAGAYEQYF. The chain has TRBV5-1 and TRBJ2-5; 8 nucleotides agree with TRBD2. The J call is doubtful: the DNA matches TRBJ2-7 better. Looked up from germline, CDR1 is SGHRS and CDR2 is YFSETQ. The CDR3 is 15 residues long.

CDR3 amino acids: CASSHPKETQYF. The CDR3 DNA reads as TGCGCCAGCAGCCATCCGAAAGAGACCCAGTACTTC. The chain carries TRBV4-1 and TRBJ2-5; D is unclear. V gave up 3 bases and J gave up 3 bases, with 5 bases separating them. This CDR3 is built from 12 residues. CDR1 and CDR2 (germline): MGHRA, YSYEKL.

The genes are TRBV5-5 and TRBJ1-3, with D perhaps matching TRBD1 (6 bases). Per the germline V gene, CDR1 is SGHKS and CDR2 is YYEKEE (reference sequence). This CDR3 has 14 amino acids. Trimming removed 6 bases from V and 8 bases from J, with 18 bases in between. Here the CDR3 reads CASTRDNGVDTIYF. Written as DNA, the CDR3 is TGTGCCAGCACCCGGGACAATGGAGTTGACACCATATATTTT.

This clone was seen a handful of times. Here the CDR3 reads CASSLRDPGGEQFF. The CDR3 DNA is TGCGCCAGCAGCTTGCGGGACCCGGGGGGTGAGCAGTTCTTC. V and J are TRBV5-1 and TRBJ2-1, with 7 bases aligning to TRBD2. This CDR3 contains 14 residues. V lost 1 base to trimming and J lost 9 bases; unmatched junction nucleotides: 7. Germline V gene lookup returns CDR1 SGHRS and CDR2 YFSETQ.

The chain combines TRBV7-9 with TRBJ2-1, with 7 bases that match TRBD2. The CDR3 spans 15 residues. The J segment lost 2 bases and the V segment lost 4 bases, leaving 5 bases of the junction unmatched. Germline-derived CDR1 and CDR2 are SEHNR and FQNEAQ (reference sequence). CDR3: CASSSSGITYNEQFF. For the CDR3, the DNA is TGTGCCAGCAGCTCAAGCGGGATCACCTACAATGAGCAGTTCTTC. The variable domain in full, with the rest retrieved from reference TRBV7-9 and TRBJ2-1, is DTGVSQNPRHKITKRGQNVTFRCDPISEHNRLYWYRQTLGQGPEFLTYFQNEAQLEKSRLLSDRFSAERPKGSFSTLEIQRTEQGDSAMYLCASSSSGITYNEQFFGPGTRLTVL.

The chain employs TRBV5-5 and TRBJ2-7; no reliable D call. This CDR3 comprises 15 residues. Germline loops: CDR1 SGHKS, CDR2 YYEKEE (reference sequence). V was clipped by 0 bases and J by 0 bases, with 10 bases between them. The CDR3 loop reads CASSLVAAASYEQYF. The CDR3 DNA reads TGTGCCAGCAGCTTGGTGGCGGCGGCCTCCTACGAGCAGTACTTC.

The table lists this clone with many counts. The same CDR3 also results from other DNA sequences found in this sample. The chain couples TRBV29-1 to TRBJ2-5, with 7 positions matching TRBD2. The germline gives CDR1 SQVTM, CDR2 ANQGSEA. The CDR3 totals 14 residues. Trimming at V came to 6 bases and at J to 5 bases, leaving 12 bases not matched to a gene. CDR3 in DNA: TGCAGCGTCGCTACTAGCGCGGGCCCTGAGACCCAGTACTTC. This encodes CSVATSAGPETQYF.

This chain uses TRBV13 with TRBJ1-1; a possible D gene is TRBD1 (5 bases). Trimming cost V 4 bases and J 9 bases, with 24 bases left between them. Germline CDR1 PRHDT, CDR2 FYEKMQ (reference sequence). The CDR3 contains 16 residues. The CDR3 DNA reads TGTGCCAGCAGCTCAGCGACAGACCCCGCGGCTACAAAAGCTTTCTTT. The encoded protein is CASSSATDPAATKAFF.

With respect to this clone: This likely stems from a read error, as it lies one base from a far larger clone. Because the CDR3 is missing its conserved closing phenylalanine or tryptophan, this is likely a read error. For the CDR3, the DNA is TGCGCCAGCAGCACCTCTGGGGCCAACGTCCTGACTCTC. This gives the protein CASSTSGANVLTL. The J gene is TRBJ2-6, the V gene TRBV5-1; the D is unclear. The germline CDR1 and CDR2 sequences are SGHRS and YFSETQ. The CDR3 consists of 13 residues. The V end was cut by 4 bases, the J end by 0 bases, with 2 bases between.

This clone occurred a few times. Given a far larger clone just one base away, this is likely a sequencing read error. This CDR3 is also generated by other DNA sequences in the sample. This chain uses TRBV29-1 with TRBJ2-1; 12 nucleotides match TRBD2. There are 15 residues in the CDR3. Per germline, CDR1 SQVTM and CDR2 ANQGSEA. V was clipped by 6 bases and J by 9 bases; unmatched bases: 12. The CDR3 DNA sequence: TGCAGCGTCGGGGATCCTTCGACTAGCGGGAGTGAGCAGTTCTTC. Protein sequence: CSVGDPSTSGSEQFF.

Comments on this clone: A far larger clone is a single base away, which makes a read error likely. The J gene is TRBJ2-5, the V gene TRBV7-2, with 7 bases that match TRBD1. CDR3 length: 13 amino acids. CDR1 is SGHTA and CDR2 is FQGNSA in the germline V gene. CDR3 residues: CACSLDRSETQYF. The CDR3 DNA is TGTGCCTGCAGCTTGGACAGGTCAGAGACCCAGTACTTC.

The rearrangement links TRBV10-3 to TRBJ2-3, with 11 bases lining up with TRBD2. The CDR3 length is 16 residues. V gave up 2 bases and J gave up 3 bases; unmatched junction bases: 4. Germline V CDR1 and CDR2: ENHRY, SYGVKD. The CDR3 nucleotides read TGTGCCATCAGTGAGGGGACTAGCGGAATTACAGATACGCAGTATTTT. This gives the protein CAISEGTSGITDTQYF.